One sample yielded the 12 T cell receptor beta chains listed below, sequenced in a study of human T cells and chemical hapten exposure. Time point given: patch test 1, 2 weeks after DPC sensitization. Treatment noted: therapeutic diphenylcyclopropenone sensitization with weekly scalp DPC. TCRdb redid the calling of the RACE reads with MiXCR, one entry per CDR3 protein. Of about 120,000 distinct CDR3 sequences detected, approximately 14% appear once; the ten largest clones hold 0.92%. The source material was whole blood, sampled in connection with sensitization to the hapten diphenylcyclopropenone (DPC). These receptors all stem from a man between 18 and 35 years old with alopecia areata. Some clones in this sample may be carry-over from other donors' samples.

This chain links TRBV5-8 with TRBJ2-7, with D hard to call. Germline V gives CDR1 SGHTS, CDR2 YDEGEE. The ends were cut back, 0 bases at V and 5 bases at J, with 15 bases in the middle. The CDR3 runs to 15 residues. The CDR3 nucleotides read TGTGCCAGCAGCTTGGACAACAAGGTTGGAGACGAGCAGTACGTC. As protein: CASSLDNKVGDEQYV.

This chain joins TRBV21-1 and TRBJ1-1; TRBD1, the table's D call, was not compared with the DNA. TRBV21-1 is a pseudogene locus. CDR3 length: 14 amino acids. The CDR3 protein is CASVDRGLNTEAFF. Here the CDR3 DNA reads TGTGCCAGCGTGGACAGGGGATTGAACACTGAAGCTTTCTTT.

The gene calls are TRBV7-2 and TRBJ1-3, with D tentatively TRBD1 (5 bases). The CDR3 runs to 16 residues. Per germline, CDR1 SGHTA and CDR2 FQGNSA. Trimming pared 6 bases from V and 0 bases from J, leaving 15 bases between. The CDR3 nucleotides read TGTGCCAGCAGTCAAAGTAGGGGAAGCTCTGGAAACACCATATATTTT. Amino acids: CASSQSRGSSGNTIYF.

This sequence joins TRBV7-6 and TRBJ2-2, with 7 bases that match TRBD1. The CDR3 sequence is 16 residues long. Per the germline V gene, CDR1 is SGHVS and CDR2 is FNYEAQ. Unmatched junction bases numbered 7, after V lost 4 bases and J lost 2 bases. The CDR3 loop reads CASSSQTGTNTGELFF. In DNA form, the CDR3 reads TGTGCCAGCAGCTCCCAGACAGGGACAAACACCGGGGAGCTGTTTTTT.

This clonotype showed up many times. The chain joins TRBV12-3 or TRBV12-4 to TRBJ1-6; 12 nucleotides match TRBD1. The CDR3 has 14 amino acids. V trimming: 4 bases; J trimming: 10 bases; junction bases outside the gene matches: 2. The CDR3 sequence is CASSSGTGGSPLHF. CDR3 DNA: TGTGCCAGCAGTTCCGGGACAGGGGGCTCACCCCTCCACTTT.

This clonotype was counted many times. V usage is TRBV7-9 and J usage is TRBJ2-7, with D possibly TRBD1 on 6 matching bases. CDR3 length: 13 amino acids. Germline V gives CDR1 SEHNR, CDR2 FQNEAQ (reference sequence). V was trimmed by 5 bases and J by 3 bases, leaving 11 bases between them. The CDR3 DNA reads TGTGCCAGCAGCAAGAGGACAGTCTACGAGCAGTACTTC. This gives the protein CASSKRTVYEQYF. The entire variable domain, with the rest obtained from reference TRBV7-9 and TRBJ2-7, is as follows: DTGVSQNPRHKITKRGQNVTFRCDPISEHNRLYWYRQTLGQGPEFLTYFQNEAQLEKSRLLSDRFSAERPKGSFSTLEIQRTEQGDSAMYLCASSKRTVYEQYFGPGTRLTVT.

This clonotype has a count of ten or more. This chain uses TRBV4-1 with TRBJ2-2; D perhaps matches TRBD1 (5 bases). The CDR3 runs 16 residues. Germline V gene sequence: CDR1 MGHRA, CDR2 YSYEKL. The V and J ends lost 0 bases and 3 bases respectively, with 11 bases between them. CDR3 amino acids: CASSQEGVGDTGELFF. The CDR3 coding sequence is TGCGCCAGCAGCCAAGAAGGGGTAGGGGACACCGGGGAGCTGTTTTTT.

The chain carries TRBV4-1 and TRBJ1-5; TRBD1 might be the D (5 bases). The CDR3 spans 15 residues. V lost 0 bases, J lost 6 bases, and 12 bases lay in between. Germline values: CDR1 MGHRA, CDR2 YSYEKL. The CDR3 nucleotides are TGCGCCAGCAGCCAAGAACCCAGGGTCAGTCAGCCCCAGCATTTT. Its protein product is CASSQEPRVSQPQHF.

At least ten counts were recorded for this clonotype. The chain carries TRBV7-3 and TRBJ2-3, with D possibly being TRBD2 (5 bases). Germline V CDR1 and CDR2: SGHTA, FQGTGA. Trimming shortened V by 5 bases and J by 3 bases, and 15 bases separated the two germline ends. The CDR3 extends over 15 amino acids. As DNA, the CDR3 is TGTGCCAGCAGCCCCTTAGCGAATCCGACAGATACGCAGTATTTT. Translation: CASSPLANPTDTQYF.

The chain joins TRBV7-9 to TRBJ2-3, with TRBD1 matching over 9 bases. CDR3 length: 14 residues. Germline V CDR1 and CDR2: SEHNR, FQNEAQ (reference sequence). With 7 bases clipped from V and 2 bases from J, the junction kept 4 bases outside the gene matches. Here the CDR3 DNA reads TGTGCCAGCACCCGGGACAGGGCCACAGATACGCAGTATTTT. Translating gives CASTRDRATDTQYF.

V gene TRBV4-3 combines with J gene TRBJ2-4; D possibly corresponds to TRBD1 (5 bases). The CDR3 contains 16 residues. Germline loops: CDR1 LGHNA, CDR2 YSLEER. Trimming shortened V by 0 bases and J by 1 base, and 10 bases separated the two germline ends. The CDR3 DNA follows: TGCGCCAGCAGCCAAGATAGGGGTAGGGCCAAAAACATTCAGTACTTC. It specifies CASSQDRGRAKNIQYF.

The chain carries TRBV7-2 and TRBJ1-1; perhaps TRBD1 as D (6 bases). From germline, CDR1 is SGHTA and CDR2 FQGNSA. The CDR3 loop spans 13 amino acids. The V end lost 5 bases, the J end lost 7 bases, and 14 bases lay between the germline ends. This CDR3 is CASSLRDTHEAFF. The CDR3 DNA sequence: TGTGCCAGCAGCCTCCGGGACACTCATGAAGCTTTCTTT.